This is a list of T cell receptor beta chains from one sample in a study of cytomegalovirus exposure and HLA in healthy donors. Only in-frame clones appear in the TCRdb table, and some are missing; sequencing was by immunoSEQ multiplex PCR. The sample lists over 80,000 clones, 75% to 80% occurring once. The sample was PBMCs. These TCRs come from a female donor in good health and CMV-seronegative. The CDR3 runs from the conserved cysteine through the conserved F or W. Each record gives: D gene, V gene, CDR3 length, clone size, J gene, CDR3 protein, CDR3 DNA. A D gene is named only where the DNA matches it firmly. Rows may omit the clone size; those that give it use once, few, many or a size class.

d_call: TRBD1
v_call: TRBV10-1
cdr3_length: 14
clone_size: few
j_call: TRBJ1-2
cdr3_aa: CASSDGQVPYGYTF
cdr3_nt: TGCGCCAGCAGTGATGGACAGGTCCCCTATGGCTACACCTTC

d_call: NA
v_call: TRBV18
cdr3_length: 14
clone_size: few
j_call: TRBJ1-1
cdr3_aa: CASSGTPLNTEAFF
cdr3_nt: TGTGCCAGCTCAGGGACACCCTTGAACACTGAAGCTTTCTTT

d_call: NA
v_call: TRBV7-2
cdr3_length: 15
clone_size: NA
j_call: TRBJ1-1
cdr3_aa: CASSSPTGPNTEAFF
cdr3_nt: TGTGCCAGCAGCTCTCCGACAGGCCCAAACACTGAAGCTTTCTTT

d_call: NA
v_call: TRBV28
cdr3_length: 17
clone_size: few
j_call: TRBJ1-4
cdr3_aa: CASSLFPYRQSNEKLFF
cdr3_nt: TGTGCCAGCAGTTTGTTCCCATATCGACAGTCTAATGAAAAACTGTTTTTT

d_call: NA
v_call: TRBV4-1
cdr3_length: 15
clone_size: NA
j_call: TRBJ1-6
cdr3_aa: CASSQDLGSNSPLHF
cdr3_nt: TGCGCCAGCAGCCAAGATCTGGGCAGTAATTCACCCCTCCACTTT

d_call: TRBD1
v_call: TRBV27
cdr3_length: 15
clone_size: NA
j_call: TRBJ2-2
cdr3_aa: CASSIIQGATGELFF
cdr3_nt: TGTGCCAGCAGTATAATACAGGGGGCCACCGGGGAGCTGTTTTTT

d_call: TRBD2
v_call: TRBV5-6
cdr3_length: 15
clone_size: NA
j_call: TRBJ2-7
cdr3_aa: CASSLGTSGPYEQYF
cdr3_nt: TGTGCCAGCAGCCTGGGGACTAGCGGGCCGTACGAGCAGTACTTC

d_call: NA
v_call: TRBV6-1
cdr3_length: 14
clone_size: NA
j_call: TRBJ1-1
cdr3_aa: CASRFVLGNTEAFF
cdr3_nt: TGTGCCAGCCGCTTCGTACTTGGGAACACTGAAGCTTTCTTT

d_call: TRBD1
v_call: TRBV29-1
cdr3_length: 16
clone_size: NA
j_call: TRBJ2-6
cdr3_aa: CSVPGQGAAGANVLTF
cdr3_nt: TGCAGCGTACCGGGACAGGGGGCGGCTGGGGCCAACGTCCTGACTTTC

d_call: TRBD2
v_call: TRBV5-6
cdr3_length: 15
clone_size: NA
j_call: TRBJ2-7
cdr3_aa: CASSQTSGPSYEQYF
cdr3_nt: TGTGCCAGCAGCCAGACTAGCGGCCCCTCCTACGAGCAGTACTTC

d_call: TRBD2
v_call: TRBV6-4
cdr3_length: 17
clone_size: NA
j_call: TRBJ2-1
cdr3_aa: CASSDSGTSGGANKQFF
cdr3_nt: TGTGCCAGCAGTGACTCGGGGACTAGCGGGGGGGCTAATAAGCAGTTCTTC

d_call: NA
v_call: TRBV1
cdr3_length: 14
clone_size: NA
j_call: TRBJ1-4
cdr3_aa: CTSSLGQGNEKLFF
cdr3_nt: TGCACCAGCAGCCTGGGACAGGGTAACGAAAAACTGTTTTTT

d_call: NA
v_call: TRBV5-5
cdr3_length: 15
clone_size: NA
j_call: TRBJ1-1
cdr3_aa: CASSLRETGNTEAFF
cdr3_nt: TGTGCCAGCAGCCTTAGGGAGACAGGGAACACTGAAGCTTTCTTT

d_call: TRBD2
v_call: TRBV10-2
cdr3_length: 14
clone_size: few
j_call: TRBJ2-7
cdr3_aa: CASSEPGRTDEQYF
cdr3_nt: TGCGCCAGCAGTGAACCCGGGAGGACCGACGAGCAGTACTTC

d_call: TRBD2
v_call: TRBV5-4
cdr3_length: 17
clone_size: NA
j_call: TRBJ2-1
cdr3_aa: CASSSKTSGASYNEQFF
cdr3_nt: TGTGCCAGCAGCTCAAAGACTAGCGGGGCGTCCTACAATGAGCAGTTCTTC